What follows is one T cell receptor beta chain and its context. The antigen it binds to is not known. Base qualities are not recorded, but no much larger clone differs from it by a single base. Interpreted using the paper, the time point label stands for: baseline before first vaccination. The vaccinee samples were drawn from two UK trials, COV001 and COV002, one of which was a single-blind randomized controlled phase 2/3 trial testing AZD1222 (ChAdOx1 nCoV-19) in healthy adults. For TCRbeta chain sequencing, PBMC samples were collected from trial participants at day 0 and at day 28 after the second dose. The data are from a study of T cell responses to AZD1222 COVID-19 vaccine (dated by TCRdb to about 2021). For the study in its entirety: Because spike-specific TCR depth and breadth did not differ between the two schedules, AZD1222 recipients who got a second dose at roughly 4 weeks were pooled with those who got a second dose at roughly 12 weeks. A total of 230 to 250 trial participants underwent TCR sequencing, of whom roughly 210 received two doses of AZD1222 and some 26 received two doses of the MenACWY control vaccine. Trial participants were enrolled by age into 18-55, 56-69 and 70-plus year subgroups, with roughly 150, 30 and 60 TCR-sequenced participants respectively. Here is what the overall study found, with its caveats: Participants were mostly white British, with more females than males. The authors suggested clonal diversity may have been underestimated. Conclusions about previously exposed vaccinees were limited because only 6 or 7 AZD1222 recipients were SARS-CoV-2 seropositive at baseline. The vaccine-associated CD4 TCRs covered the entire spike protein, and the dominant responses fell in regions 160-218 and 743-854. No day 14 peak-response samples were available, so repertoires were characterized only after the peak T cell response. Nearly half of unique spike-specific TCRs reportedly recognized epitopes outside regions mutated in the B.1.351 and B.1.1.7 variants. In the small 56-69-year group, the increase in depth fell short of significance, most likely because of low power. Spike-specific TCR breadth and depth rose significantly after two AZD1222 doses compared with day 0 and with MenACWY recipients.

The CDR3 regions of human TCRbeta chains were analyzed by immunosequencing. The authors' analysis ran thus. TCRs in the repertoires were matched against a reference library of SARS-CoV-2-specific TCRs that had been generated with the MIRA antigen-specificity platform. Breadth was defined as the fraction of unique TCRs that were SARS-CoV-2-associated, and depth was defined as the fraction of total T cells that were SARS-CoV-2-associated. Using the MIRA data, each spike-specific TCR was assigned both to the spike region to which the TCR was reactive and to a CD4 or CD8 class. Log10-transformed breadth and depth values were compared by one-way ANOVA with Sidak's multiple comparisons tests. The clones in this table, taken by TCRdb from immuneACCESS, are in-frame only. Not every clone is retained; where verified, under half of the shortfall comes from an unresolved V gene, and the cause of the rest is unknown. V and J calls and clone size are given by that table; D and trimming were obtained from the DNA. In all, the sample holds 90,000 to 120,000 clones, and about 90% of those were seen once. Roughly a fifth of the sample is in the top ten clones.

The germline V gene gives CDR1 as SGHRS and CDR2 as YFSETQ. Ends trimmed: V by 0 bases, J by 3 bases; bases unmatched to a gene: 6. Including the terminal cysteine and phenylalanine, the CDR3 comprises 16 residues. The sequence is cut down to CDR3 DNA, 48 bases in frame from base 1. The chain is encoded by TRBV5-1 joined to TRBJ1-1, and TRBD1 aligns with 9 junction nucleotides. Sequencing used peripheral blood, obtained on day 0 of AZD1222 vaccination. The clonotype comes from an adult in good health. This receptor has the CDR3 CASSLGQGEVYTEAFF. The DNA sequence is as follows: TGCGCCAGCAGCTTGGGACAGGGGGAGGTATACACTGAAGCTTTCTTT.